A selection of T cell receptor beta chains follows, all from one sample in a study of blood T cell repertoires in COVID-19. The data were produced by immunoSEQ multiplex PCR, yet TCRdb's version contains in-frame clones alone and is incomplete. The sample records around 62,000 clones, 80% to 95% being singletons. Sequencing was done on a sample of peripheral blood. These receptors all come from a man aged 65-85 years with active COVID-19. Each CDR3 is given with its conserved first and last residue. The D gene is left open where the match is weak. Part of the rows lack a size; the others show once, few, many or a class for expanded clones.

TRBD1	TRBV19	TRBJ2-5	NA	TGTGCCAGTAGTTCACCGGACAGGGCGCGTGGGACCCAGTACTTC	CASSSPDRARGTQYF
NA	TRBV6-6	TRBJ1-6	NA	TGTGCCAGCAGTCCCCCCCCAGGGATCAGATCGGATTCACCCCTCCACTTT	CASSPPPGIRSDSPLHF
NA	TRBV4-3	TRBJ1-2	NA	TGCGCCAGCAGCCAAGACGGAGCTAACTATGGCTACACCTTC	CASSQDGANYGYTF
TRBD2	TRBV5-4	TRBJ2-1	NA	TGTGCCAGCAGCTTGGTAGGCCTAGCGGTGGAGCACAATGAGCAGTTCTTC	CASSLVGLAVEHNEQFF
TRBD1	TRBV9	TRBJ2-5	NA	TGTGCCAGCAGCCCAGGACAGGGGACAGAGACCCAGTACTTC	CASSPGQGTETQYF
TRBD1	TRBV29-1	TRBJ2-1	NA	TGCAGCGTTGACAGGGGGTACAATGAGCAGTTCTTC	CSVDRGYNEQFF
NA	TRBV7-3	TRBJ2-2	NA	TGTGCCAGCAGAGACTCTAACACCGGGGAGCTGTTTTTT	CASRDSNTGELFF
TRBD1	TRBV10-2	TRBJ1-2	NA	TGCGCCAGCACTCGGGACAGGGGGGCTAACTATGGCTACACCTTC	CASTRDRGANYGYTF
TRBD1	TRBV5-1	TRBJ1-2	NA	TGCGCCAGCAGCGCCGGACAGGGGACTGGCTACACCTTC	CASSAGQGTGYTF
NA	TRBV6-5	TRBJ1-3	NA	TGTGCCAGCAGTTACTCGGAGGAAAGCTCTGGAAACACCATATATTTT	CASSYSEESSGNTIYF
NA	TRBV5-6	TRBJ1-1	NA	TGTGCCAGCAGCGCGCTTTTCAGGGAACCCACTGAAGCTTTCTTT	CASSALFREPTEAFF
NA	TRBV9	TRBJ2-3	NA	TGTGCCAGCAGCGTAGTCTCAGGGATGTCCACAGATACGCAGTATTTT	CASSVVSGMSTDTQYF
TRBD2	TRBV9	TRBJ2-5	NA	TGTGCCAGCAGCGTAGTAGCGGGGGCACCTCAAGAGACCCAGTACTTC	CASSVVAGAPQETQYF
NA	TRBV7-8	TRBJ2-1	few	TGTGCCAGCAGCCCCAGCCGGGGAGCTGGCAATGAGCAGTTCTTC	CASSPSRGAGNEQFF
NA	TRBV9	TRBJ2-1	NA	TGTGCCAGCAGCGTAGGCCTGCAGACAACAGACAATGAGCAGTTCTTC	CASSVGLQTTDNEQFF
TRBD1	TRBV28	TRBJ1-2	NA	TGTGCCAGCAGTGAACAGGGGAACTATGGCTACACCTTC	CASSEQGNYGYTF
TRBD1	TRBV5-1	TRBJ2-1	NA	TGCGCCAGCAGCTTGAGCGGACAGGGGGCAGATGAGCAGTTCTTC	CASSLSGQGADEQFF
NA	TRBV5-1	TRBJ1-1	NA	TGCGCCAGCAGCTTTGGTGGGGGCTGGACTGAAGCTTTCTTT	CASSFGGGWTEAFF
TRBD1	TRBV7-3	TRBJ2-1	NA	TGTGCCAGCAGCTTCGCAGGGGGCCACAATGAGCAGTTCTTC	CASSFAGGHNEQFF
TRBD1	TRBV10-3	TRBJ1-1	NA	TGTGCCATCAGCTGGGACAGAGAGAACACTGAAGCTTTCTTT	CAISWDRENTEAFF
NA	TRBV6-4	TRBJ2-5	NA	TGTGCCAGCAGTGAGACAGGCCTGAGGGGCCAAGAGACCCAGTACTTC	CASSETGLRGQETQYF
NA	TRBV15	TRBJ1-2	NA	TGTGCCACCAGCAGAGATGCCGGTTCTAACTATGGCTACACCTTC	CATSRDAGSNYGYTF
NA	TRBV7-9	TRBJ2-6	NA	TGTGCCAGCAGCTCCCAGGGTGCCGGGGCCAACGTCCTGACTTTC	CASSSQGAGANVLTF
TRBD1	TRBV6-2/TRBV6-3	TRBJ1-6	NA	TGTGCCAGCAGTTACGCGGTTGGTGGGACAGGCGATAATTCACCCCTCCACTTT	CASSYAVGGTGDNSPLHF
NA	TRBV10-1	TRBJ1-2	NA	TGCGCCAGCAGTACCGGGACATCACAGAGGGGCTACACCTTC	CASSTGTSQRGYTF
NA	TRBV6-6	TRBJ1-6	NA	TGTGCCAGCAGTTATCTTATAGGGGACGGGGGTTCACCCCTCCACTTT	CASSYLIGDGGSPLHF
NA	TRBV7-2	TRBJ2-6	NA	TGTGCCAGCAGCTCGACAGTGTCCCCCACTGGGGCCAACGTCCTGACTTTC	CASSSTVSPTGANVLTF
TRBD1	TRBV24-1	TRBJ2-1	NA	TGTGCCACCAGTGATTCGGTGGGACAGGGGTACAATGAGCAGTTCTTC	CATSDSVGQGYNEQFF
TRBD1	TRBV18	TRBJ1-2	NA	TGTGCCAGCTCACCGACAGGGAAGGTTGACTATGGCTACACCTTC	CASSPTGKVDYGYTF
TRBD2	TRBV19	TRBJ2-7	NA	TGTGCCAGTAGTCCCGGGACTAGAAATACCGAGCAGTACTTC	CASSPGTRNTEQYF
TRBD2	TRBV28	TRBJ2-1	NA	TGTGCCAGCAGTTTATCAGCGGGGGGCCCCTCCTACAATGAGCAGTTCTTC	CASSLSAGGPSYNEQFF
TRBD1	TRBV9	TRBJ1-1	NA	TGTGCCAGCAGCGTAGAGGGGGCGCGTACTGAAGCTTTCTTT	CASSVEGARTEAFF
NA	TRBV7-2	TRBJ1-1	NA	TGTGCCAGCACCACTATCCGGGGCACTGAAGCTTTCTTT	CASTTIRGTEAFF
NA	TRBV5-1	TRBJ1-2	NA	TGCGCCAGCAGCTTGGAAGGAGGGGTGGTGGATGGCTACACCTTC	CASSLEGGVVDGYTF
TRBD2	TRBV9	TRBJ2-5	NA	TGTGCCAACGGGGGGGACCGATCACAAGAGACCCAGTACTTC	CANGGDRSQETQYF
TRBD1	TRBV3-1/TRBV3-2	TRBJ1-3	NA	TGTGCCAGCAGCCAGTCCGGGACAGGGGGCCTCGGAAACACCATATATTTT	CASSQSGTGGLGNTIYF
TRBD1	TRBV3-1/TRBV3-2	TRBJ1-2	NA	TGTGCCAGCAGCCAACGGACAGGCAACTATGGCTACACCTTC	CASSQRTGNYGYTF
TRBD1	TRBV29-1	TRBJ1-4	once	TGCAGCGGCACCTCCGGGACAGGGGGTGAAGGTGAAAAACTGTTTTTT	CSGTSGTGGEGEKLFF
NA	TRBV3-1/TRBV3-2	TRBJ1-6	NA	TGTGCCAGCAAGAATTCGGGTGCTAATAATTCACCCCTCCACTTT	CASKNSGANNSPLHF
TRBD1	TRBV6-5	TRBJ2-3	NA	TGTGCCATACAACCAGGGGGCGCAGATACGCAGTATTTT	CAIQPGGADTQYF